This T cell receptor (beta chain) was captured in a study of blood T cells in healthy people across ages. Ten or more counts support this clonotype. Its antigen remains unknown. The use of a sample-barcoded 5' primer and a J-beta primer mix characterized a second PCR of about 6 to 11 cycles. A single record per CDR3 protein comes from TCRdb applying MiXCR to the 5' RACE reads. Here the sample spans roughly 900,000 distinct CDR3 sequences, 29% being singletons. CDR3 size: 13 residues. Trimming removed 6 bases from V and 2 bases from J, with 11 bases in between. CDR1 is SGHKS, CDR2 YYEKEE, per germline (reference sequence). Study outcomes and limitations: Comparison with aged donors showed that long-lived donors had more naive CD4+ cells and higher diversity. Researchers judged that diversity estimates from one million T cells fell short of true values.

This clonotype was obtained from a woman older than 75 in good health. The sequenced sample was blood. The rearrangement links TRBV5-5 to TRBJ2-5, with D perhaps TRBD2 (5 bases). The CDR3 DNA reads TGTGCCAGCAACTCCGGGAAACAAGAGACCCAGTACTTC. Amino acid sequence: CASNSGKQETQYF.